These 28 T cell receptor beta chains share one sample of origin, sequenced in a study of OX40 agonist ivuxolimab in advanced cancers. TCRdb's table, derived via immunoSEQ multiplex PCR, lists solely in-frame clones and lacks some. The sample shows more than 70,000 clones, roughly nine tenths of them seen only once. Sample: CD4+ or CD8+ T cells sorted from blood, taken in a trial of the OX40 agonist ivuxolimab. These receptors came from an adult with an advanced solid tumor such as melanoma, head and neck, liver or kidney cancer.

V usage is TRBV12-5 and J usage is TRBJ2-3; D unresolved. The length of the CDR3 is 11 residues. CDR1 LGHNT and CDR2 FRNRAP come from the germline V gene. V lost 8 bases and J 5 bases, leaving 8 bases between the germline ends. For the CDR3, the DNA is TGTGCTAGTTCCCTACGAGATACGCAGTATTTT. Amino acids: CASSLRDTQYF. Together with reference TRBV12-5 and TRBJ2-3, the CDR3 gives the full variable domain: DARVTQTPRHKVTEMGQEVTMRCQPILGHNTVFWYRQTMMQGLELLAYFRNRAPLDDSGMPKDRFSAEMPDATLATLKIQPSEPRDSAVYFCASSLRDTQYFGPGTRLTVL.

This sequence joins TRBV7-2 and TRBJ2-1, with 8 bases matching TRBD1. The CDR3 covers 14 residues. The trim removed 4 bases at V and 7 bases at J, leaving 6 bases unmatched. Germline V gene data show CDR1 as SGHTA and CDR2 as FQGNSA. The CDR3 nucleotides are TGTGCCAGCAGCTCCCGGACAGGGTGGAATGAGCAGTTCTTC. Its translation: CASSSRTGWNEQFF.

This sequence joins TRBV5-1 and TRBJ1-2; D unresolved. The length of the CDR3 is 13 residues. V lost 3 bases and J lost 7, with 13 bases in between. Germline CDR1 and CDR2: SGHRS and YFSETQ. CDR3 region: CASSSGREGGYTF. Here the CDR3 DNA reads TGCGCCAGCAGCTCTGGAAGGGAGGGTGGCTACACCTTC.

CDR3 region: CASSQDITPGDEQYF. CDR3 DNA: TGTGCCAGCAGCCAAGATATCACGCCCGGGGACGAGCAGTACTTC. V is TRBV4-2 and J is TRBJ2-7, with D possibly matching TRBD2 (5 bases). V lost 0 bases to trimming and J lost 5 bases, with 14 bases between them. This CDR3 spans 15 amino acids. The germline CDR1 and CDR2 sequences are LGHNA and YNFKEQ.

This sequence joins TRBV7-2 and TRBJ2-7, with 8 bases matching TRBD1. The CDR3 consists of 15 residues. The germline V gene encodes CDR1 SGHTA and CDR2 FQGNSA. V lost 5 bases to trimming and J lost 1 base; unmatched junction nucleotides: 7. CDR3: CASSPDRGFSYEQYF. In DNA, the CDR3 is TGTGCCAGCAGCCCCGACAGGGGATTTTCCTACGAGCAGTACTTC.

The chain joins TRBV7-9 to TRBJ2-1; possible D gene TRBD1, 6 bases. In germline, CDR1 is SEHNR, CDR2 FQNEAQ (reference sequence). Trimming removed 5 bases at V and 2 bases at J, with 10 bases between. The length of the CDR3 is 14 residues. The CDR3 spells CASSSRDTYNEQFF. The CDR3 nucleotides read TGTGCCAGCAGCAGCCGGGACACCTACAATGAGCAGTTCTTC.

The V gene is TRBV19, the J gene TRBJ1-1; possibly TRBD1 for D (5 bases). Deletions cut 1 base from V and 11 bases from J, with 23 bases between. Per the germline V gene, CDR1 is LNHDA and CDR2 is SQIVND (reference sequence). The CDR3 is made up of 16 amino acids. CDR3 DNA: TGTGCCAGTAGTATAGTCGGGGACGGCTTAACGTCAAGGGCTTTCTTT. Residues: CASSIVGDGLTSRAFF. Combining the CDR3 with reference TRBV19 and TRBJ1-1 gives the whole variable domain DGGITQSPKYLFRKEGQNVTLSCEQNLNHDAMYWYRQDPGQGLRLIYYSQIVNDFQKGDIAEGYSVSREKKESFPLTVTSAQKNPTAFYLCASSIVGDGLTSRAFFGQGTRLTVV.

The chain recombines TRBV15 with TRBJ1-5, with unresolved D. Germline V lookup: CDR1 LNHNV, CDR2 YYDKDF (reference sequence). CDR3 length equals 13 residues. V shed 0 bases and J shed 6 bases, with 6 bases lying between them. Written as DNA, the CDR3 is TGTGCCACCAGCAGAGATCCCGGTCAGCCCCAGCATTTT. Translated, it gives CATSRDPGQPQHF.

The chain carries TRBV5-1 and TRBJ1-3, with D perhaps matching TRBD1 (5 bases). The CDR3 is 14 residues long. Germline assignment: CDR1 SGHRS and CDR2 YFSETQ. The V end lost 3 bases, the J end lost 2 bases, and 9 bases lay between the germline ends. This CDR3 reads CASSSGTAGNTIYF. The CDR3 nucleotides read TGCGCCAGCAGCTCGGGGACTGCTGGAAACACCATATATTTT.

The chain employs TRBV4-1 and TRBJ1-3; a possible D gene is TRBD1 (6 bases). Per germline, CDR1 MGHRA and CDR2 YSYEKL. The CDR3 contains 15 residues. Trimming took 4 bases from V and 2 from J, leaving 12 bases between them. CDR3 loop: CASSRPGAPGNTIYF. The DNA of the CDR3 is TGCGCCAGCAGCCGCCCGGGGGCGCCTGGAAACACCATATATTTT.

The chain recombines TRBV19 with TRBJ1-3; D not certain. V was pared by 6 bases and J by 2 bases, with 8 bases between. This CDR3 has 13 residues. Germline-derived CDR1 and CDR2 are LNHDA and SQIVND (reference sequence). DNA for the CDR3: TGTGCCAGTAGGCGCGGACCTGGAAACACCATATATTTT. Its protein is CASRRGPGNTIYF.

The rearrangement uses TRBV4-1 and TRBJ2-4, with TRBD1 matching 7 bases. This CDR3 has 14 residues. The junction had 9 bases not matched to a gene; V was cut back by 6 bases and J by 7 bases. The germline V gene encodes CDR1 MGHRA and CDR2 YSYEKL. The CDR3 DNA follows: TGCGCCAGCAGGCCCCGACAGGGAAGGAACATTCAGTACTTC. It is translated as CASRPRQGRNIQYF.

The chain couples TRBV28 to TRBJ2-1; D is ambiguous. This CDR3 spans 13 amino acids. V was shortened by 7 bases and J by 0 bases, with 7 bases between the two germline ends. From germline, CDR1 is MDHEN and CDR2 SYDVKM. The DNA of the CDR3 is TGTGCCAGCAAGGCGAGCTCCTACAATGAGCAGTTCTTC. Amino acid sequence: CASKASSYNEQFF.

The chain carries TRBV10-3 and TRBJ2-1; D is undetermined. V was cut by 8 bases and J by 9 bases, with 5 bases left in between. This CDR3 is built from 9 residues. The V gene's germline CDR1 is ENHRY and CDR2 SYGVKD. The CDR3 sequence: CAIPGEQFF. The DNA for the CDR3 is TGTGCCATCCCGGGTGAGCAGTTCTTC.

CDR3 residues: CASSSTHRGVGEKLFF. The CDR3 DNA reads TGTGCCAGCAGTTCCACTCACAGGGGGGTAGGAGAAAAACTGTTTTTT. The chain carries TRBV6-5 and TRBJ1-4; 8 nucleotides match TRBD1. V lost 4 bases to trimming and J lost 8 bases; unmatched junction nucleotides: 12. The CDR3 has 16 residues. Per the germline V gene, CDR1 is MNHEY and CDR2 is SVGAGI.

The chain carries TRBV5-1 and TRBJ1-4; a possible D gene is TRBD1 (6 bases). The germline gives CDR1 SGHRS, CDR2 YFSETQ. Trimming removed 4 bases from V and 4 bases from J, with 14 bases in between. This CDR3 contains 15 residues. CDR3 residues: CASSLPKGGNEKLFF. DNA of the CDR3: TGCGCCAGCAGCCTCCCCAAAGGGGGTAATGAAAAACTGTTTTTT.

The V and J genes are TRBV5-4 and TRBJ2-3; D may correspond to TRBD1 or TRBD2 (5 bases each). V lost 4 bases and J 14 bases, leaving 20 bases between the germline ends. CDR3 length: 13 amino acids. The V gene's germline CDR1 is SGHNT and CDR2 YYREEE (reference sequence). CDR3 residues: CASSLDPGTSSYF. DNA of the CDR3: TGTGCCAGCAGCCTTGACCCCGGGACGTCCTCGTATTTT.

This clone was picked up one time. This chain connects TRBV6-1 to TRBJ2-7, with D perhaps matching TRBD2 (6 bases). The CDR3 consists of 15 residues. Germline V gives CDR1 MNHNS, CDR2 SASEGT. Trimming shortened V by 4 bases and J by 4 bases, and 17 bases separated the two germline ends. DNA of the CDR3: TGTGCCAGCAGTGCCGATCCGGGACTTTCATACGAGCAGTACTTC. Its protein is CASSADPGLSYEQYF.

This clone came up a few times. The chain has TRBV28 and TRBJ1-2; tentatively, D is TRBD1 (5 bases). Trimming shortened V by 2 bases and J by 6 bases, and 13 bases separated the two germline ends. Germline V gene data show CDR1 as MDHEN and CDR2 as SYDVKM. The CDR3 has 14 amino acids. The CDR3 bases are TGTGCCAGCAGTTTAACGACAGTACAGGATGGCTACACCTTC. Translating it yields CASSLTTVQDGYTF.

This chain joins TRBV5-1 and TRBJ2-2; TRBD1 is a possible D gene (5 bases). CDR3 length: 14 residues. Germline V gives CDR1 SGHRS, CDR2 YFSETQ. V lost 0 bases, J lost 3 bases, and 6 bases lay in between. Here the CDR3 DNA reads TGCGCCAGCAGCTTGGAGGGGTACACCGGGGAGCTGTTTTTT. Its protein is CASSLEGYTGELFF.

This chain joins TRBV5-4 and TRBJ1-1; D remains unclear. V was cut by 1 base and J by 4 bases, with 11 bases left in between. The CDR3 length is 14 residues. Germline CDR1 SGHNT, CDR2 YYREEE (reference sequence). Here the CDR3 reads CASSLPRRGTEAFF. CDR3 sequence (DNA): TGTGCCAGCAGCTTGCCTCGGCGGGGCACTGAAGCTTTCTTT.

The gene calls are TRBV4-1 and TRBJ2-5, with 7 bases lining up with TRBD2. CDR1 is MGHRA, CDR2 YSYEKL, per germline. V dropped 4 bases and J dropped 7; count of bases not matched to a gene: 15. The CDR3 contains 16 residues. The CDR3 bases are TGCGCCAGCAGCCCCCGGGACTATGGACCTAGTGGGACCCAGTACTTC. This codes for CASSPRDYGPSGTQYF.

This rearrangement joins TRBV13 to TRBJ1-5, with a weak D call TRBD1 (5 bases). The ends were cut back, 5 bases at V and 4 bases at J, with 12 bases in the middle. CDR3 length equals 14 residues. CDR1 is PRHDT, CDR2 FYEKMQ, per germline (reference sequence). CDR3 sequence (DNA): TGTGCCAGCAGCCTTGACAGTGCGAATCAGCCCCAGCATTTT. Translating gives CASSLDSANQPQHF.

V gene TRBV7-8 combines with J gene TRBJ1-2; the D is unclear. The V and J ends lost 6 bases and 1 base respectively, with 12 bases between them. Germline loops: CDR1 SGHVS, CDR2 FQNEAQ. The CDR3 loop spans 14 amino acids. CDR3: CASSRTEDNYGYTF. In DNA form, the CDR3 reads TGTGCCAGCAGTCGGACGGAGGATAACTATGGCTACACCTTC.

This chain links TRBV27 with TRBJ1-2, with D tentatively TRBD1 (5 bases). V was trimmed by 5 bases and J by 8 bases, leaving 21 bases between them. Germline assignment: CDR1 MNHEY and CDR2 SMNVEV (reference sequence). The CDR3 loop spans 15 amino acids. This chain's CDR3 is CASSRWPAQDGGYTF. Here the CDR3 DNA reads TGTGCCAGCAGTAGATGGCCGGCACAGGATGGAGGCTACACCTTC.

J is TRBJ1-2 and V is TRBV12-2. TRBV12-2 is listed as a pseudogene. The CDR3 has 9 amino acids. The CDR3 sequence: CASREGYTF. The CDR3 DNA follows: TGTGCAAGTAGGGAGGGCTACACCTTC.

This rearrangement joins TRBV6-1 to TRBJ1-1, with D uncertain. This CDR3 region has 16 residues. Per the germline V gene, CDR1 is MNHNS and CDR2 is SASEGT. The V end was cut by 0 bases, the J end by 5 bases, with 16 bases between. For the CDR3, the DNA is TGTGCCAGCAGTGAAGCGCATCTAGTCGGGAGGACTGAAGCTTTCTTT. As protein: CASSEAHLVGRTEAFF.

The chain recombines TRBV2 with TRBJ2-1; D unclear. The V end lost 4 bases, the J end lost 8 bases, and 12 bases lay between the germline ends. The CDR3 has 13 amino acids. CDR1 and CDR2 from the germline V gene are SNHLY and FYNNEI. This CDR3 is CASSGEVDDEQFF. The DNA for the CDR3 is TGTGCCAGCAGTGGGGAAGTTGATGATGAGCAGTTCTTC. Filled out from reference TRBV2 and TRBJ2-1, the complete variable domain reads EPEVTQTPSHQVTQMGQEVILRCVPISNHLYFYWYRQILGQKVEFLVSFYNNEISEKSEIFDDQFSVERPDGSNFTLKIRSTKLEDSAMYFCASSGEVDDEQFFGPGTRLTVL.